One and the same sample provided the 12 T cell receptor beta chains below, sequenced in a study of blood T cell repertoires in COVID-19. The repertoire was sequenced with immunoSEQ multiplex PCR; TCRdb's copy has only in-frame clones and lacks some. The table lists some 250,000 clones, more than 85% of them singletons, with 5.5% to 9% in the top ten. Sequencing was done on a sample of peripheral blood. The receptors stem from a woman aged 70-85 years with active or convalescent COVID-19.

The chain combines TRBV6-2 or TRBV6-3 with TRBJ1-1; D is perhaps TRBD1 (5 bases). Germline CDR1 and CDR2: MNHEY and SVGEGT. The CDR3 has 17 amino acids. The V gene lost 0 bases and the J gene lost 4 bases, with 18 bases spanning the gap. CDR3 protein: CASSYSESGARATEAFF. CDR3 nucleotides: TGTGCCAGCAGTTACTCGGAGTCGGGAGCCAGGGCCACTGAAGCTTTCTTT.

The chain combines TRBV4-3 with TRBJ2-3, with a weak D call TRBD2 (5 bases). Germline CDR1 LGHNA, CDR2 YSLEER. V was trimmed by 1 base and J by 5 bases, leaving 13 bases between them. CDR3 size: 15 residues. In DNA form, the CDR3 reads TGCGCCAGCAGCCAAGTCAGGAGTCGGGGAGATACGCAGTATTTT. Amino acid sequence: CASSQVRSRGDTQYF.

The chain employs TRBV10-1 and TRBJ2-1; 7 bases align to TRBD1. The CDR3 runs to 15 residues. Germline CDR1 reads WNHNN; CDR2 reads SYGVQD (reference sequence). Trimming removed 6 bases from V and 6 bases from J; junction bases left unmatched: 11. CDR3 DNA sequence: TGCGCCAGCAGCGACCAGGGGGTAGCGAGCAATGAGCAGTTCTTC. It codes for CASSDQGVASNEQFF.

V is TRBV23-1 and J is TRBJ2-3; TRBD2 agrees at 11 bases. TRBV23-1 is designated an ORF whose function remains uncertain. Trimming removed 1 base from V and 0 bases from J; junction bases left unmatched: 9. The CDR3 length is 19 residues. The CDR3 DNA reads TGCGCCAGCAGTCAATGGAAACTAGCGGGGGTTGGTAGCACAGATACGCAGTATTTT. It specifies CASSQWKLAGVGSTDTQYF.

About this clone: A read error may account for a junction end that differs from germline. This chain joins TRBV6-5 and TRBJ2-7; 7 nucleotides agree with TRBD1. The CDR3 is 13 amino acids. Germline CDR1 and CDR2: MNHEY and SVGAGI. The CDR3 region is CASTPFRGHEQHF. The DNA for the CDR3 is TGTGCCAGCACCCCCTTTAGGGGGCACGAGCAGCACTTC.

The rearrangement uses TRBV10-3 and TRBJ1-3; 7 bases align to TRBD1. This CDR3 is 13 amino acids long. Germline V gene lookup returns CDR1 ENHRY and CDR2 SYGVKD. The ends lost 11 bases at V and 9 bases at J; junction bases unmatched: 13. The CDR3 spells CAFQRGQRFTIYF. CDR3 bases: TGTGCCTTCCAGAGGGGGCAACGTTTCACCATATATTTT.

The chain couples TRBV27 to TRBJ2-1; 9 bases map to TRBD1. Germline CDR1 is MNHEY and CDR2 is SMNVEV (reference sequence). Germline trimming cut 5 bases from V and 7 bases from J; bases unmatched to any gene: 9. The CDR3 is made up of 15 amino acids. Here the CDR3 reads CASSPRDRVVNEQFF. In DNA form, the CDR3 reads TGTGCCAGCAGTCCCCGGGACAGGGTTGTAAATGAGCAGTTCTTC.

The chain has TRBV29-1 and TRBJ1-2; D gene unclear. The CDR3 totals 12 residues. In germline, CDR1 is SQVTM, CDR2 ANQGSEA. Trimming cost V 4 bases and J 6 bases, with 12 bases left between them. The CDR3 is CSVGTPRDGYTF. The CDR3 DNA follows: TGCAGCGTTGGAACCCCGCGGGATGGCTACACCTTC.

This chain links TRBV4-3 with TRBJ2-3; 13 bases are a match to TRBD2. CDR3 length: 18 amino acids. Trimming took 3 bases from V and 4 from J; bases not matched to a gene: 10. Germline V gene data show CDR1 as LGHNA and CDR2 as YSLEER. CDR3 nucleotides: TGCGCCAGCAGCCAGGCTCACCGAACTAGCGGGGGGGCAGATACGCAGTATTTT. This translates into CASSQAHRTSGGADTQYF.

The gene calls are TRBV6-5 and TRBJ1-1; TRBD1 matches 8 bases. From germline, CDR1 is MNHEY and CDR2 SVGAGI. The ends lost 3 bases at V and 6 bases at J; junction bases unmatched: 9. This CDR3 has 15 residues. CDR3 in amino acids: CASSYLQGVRAEAFF. The CDR3 coding sequence is TGTGCCAGCAGTTATCTACAGGGGGTAAGGGCTGAAGCTTTCTTT.

This chain uses TRBV12-3 or TRBV12-4 with TRBJ2-5, with D unresolved. V was clipped by 3 bases and J by 1 base, with 6 bases between them. The CDR3 extends over 13 amino acids. This CDR3 is CASSFWSQETQYF. The DNA for the CDR3 is TGTGCCAGCAGTTTCTGGAGCCAAGAGACCCAGTACTTC.

The chain joins TRBV6-2 or TRBV6-3 to TRBJ1-4; D gene ambiguous. CDR3 length: 11 amino acids. Germline CDR1 reads MNHEY; CDR2 reads SVGEGT. Trimming stripped 3 bases from V and 10 bases from J, with 6 bases between. The CDR3 spells CASSYNRKLFF. CDR3 nucleotide sequence: TGTGCCAGCAGTTATAATCGAAAACTGTTTTTT.